This is a list of T cell receptor beta chains from one sample in a study of T cells in Graves' hyperthyroidism and ophthalmopathy. MiXCR, applied by TCRdb to the multiplex PCR reads, yields one record per CDR3 protein. The sample has about 560,000 distinct CDR3 sequences; 15% to 20% are singletons. Sample: blood. These receptor sequences come from a woman in her late teens or twenties with Graves' hyperthyroidism. Each CDR3 is given with its conserved first and last residue. Fields, in order: D gene, clone size, V gene, J gene, CDR3 protein, CDR3 DNA. The D gene is left open where the match is weak. Size values are once, few and many counts, or a class for expanded clones, and some rows have none.

NA	many	TRBV7-3	TRBJ2-1	CASSLLGTREQFF	TGTGCCAGCAGCTTATTGGGGACAAGGGAGCAGTTCTTC
TRBD1	many	TRBV20-1	TRBJ2-1	CSARSGTDYNEQFF	TGCAGTGCTAGATCCGGGACAGACTACAATGAGCAGTTCTTC
NA	few	TRBV5-6	TRBJ1-1	CASSADITRRDTEAFF	TGTGCCAGCAGCGCGGACATCACCCGGCGGGACACTGAAGCTTTCTTT
TRBD2	many	TRBV20-1	TRBJ2-7	CSASRTSGRLSYEQYF	TGCAGTGCTAGTCGAACTAGCGGGAGGTTGTCCTACGAGCAGTACTTC
NA	many	TRBV28	TRBJ2-5	CASSFTSPETQYF	TGTGCCAGCAGTTTCACATCACCAGAGACCCAGTACTTC
NA	many	TRBV7-3	TRBJ2-7	CASSLEGLFTEQYF	TGTGCCAGCAGCTTAGAGGGCCTTTTCACCGAGCAGTACTTC
NA	many	TRBV24-1	TRBJ1-1	CATTDGLNTEAFF	TGTGCCACCACCGACGGGCTGAACACTGAAGCTTTCTTT
TRBD2	many	TRBV2	TRBJ2-2	CASSETSANTGELFF	TGTGCCAGCAGTGAGACTAGCGCGAACACCGGGGAGCTGTTTTTT
TRBD1	NA	TRBV12-3/TRBV12-4	TRBJ2-1	CASSFGDRRRSNEQFF	TGTGCCAGCAGTTTTGGGGACAGGAGGAGAAGCAATGAGCAGTTCTTC
NA	few	TRBV5-8	TRBJ2-7	CAVGDIPAYEQYF	TGTGCCGTGGGGGACATTCCCGCATACGAGCAGTACTTC
NA	many	TRBV2	TRBJ2-1	CASRRGPQVPVGPYNEQFF	TGTGCCAGCAGACGCGGTCCGCAGGTCCCGGTTGGCCCCTACAATGAGCAGTTCTTC
NA	few	TRBV12-3/TRBV12-4	TRBJ2-3	CASSLGDFITDTQYF	TGTGCCAGCAGTTTAGGGGACTTTATCACAGATACGCAGTATTTT
NA	NA	TRBV15	TRBJ2-2	CATSLGLGELFF	TGTGCCACCAGCTTGGGGCTCGGGGAGCTGTTTTTT
TRBD1	many	TRBV19	TRBJ2-7	CASSAGQGDYEQYF	TGTGCCAGTAGTGCGGGACAGGGGGACTACGAGCAGTACTTC
TRBD2	many	TRBV27	TRBJ2-3	CASKELAGVGDTQYF	TGTGCCAGCAAGGAGCTAGCGGGAGTAGGAGATACGCAGTATTTT
NA	many	TRBV11-2	TRBJ2-1	CASSLHNEQFF	TGTGCCAGCAGCTTACACAATGAGCAGTTCTTC
NA	many	TRBV20-1	TRBJ1-1	CSLQGPGNTEAFF	TGCAGTCTTCAGGGGCCGGGGAACACTGAAGCTTTCTTT
NA	few	TRBV18	TRBJ2-1	CASSRQTAQGTYNEQFF	TGTGCCAGCTCACGACAGACGGCACAGGGAACCTACAATGAGCAGTTCTTC
NA	many	TRBV12-3/TRBV12-4	TRBJ2-5	CASSPHRDQETQYF	TGTGCCAGCAGTCCTCACAGGGACCAAGAGACCCAGTACTTC
TRBD1	NA	TRBV20-1	TRBJ2-6	CSADNRDRGRGANVRTF	TGCAGTGCCGATAACCGGGACAGGGGGCGTGGGGCCAACGTCCGGACTTTC
NA	many	TRBV29-1	TRBJ2-7	CSVEAGAYEQYF	TGCAGCGTTGAGGCAGGGGCCTACGAGCAGTACTTC
NA	many	TRBV27	TRBJ2-5	CASSRYGTSALETQYF	TGTGCCAGCAGTCGGTACGGGACTTCTGCTCTGGAGACCCAGTACTTC
TRBD1	NA	TRBV30	TRBJ1-6	CAGGGQGNSPLHF	TGTGCCGGGGGAGGACAGGGGAATTCACCCCTCCACTTT
TRBD2	NA	TRBV20-1	TRBJ2-1	CSAIKTSEDEQFF	TGCAGTGCCATCAAAACTAGCGAGGATGAGCAGTTCTTC
NA	NA	TRBV6-2/TRBV6-3	TRBJ1-1	CASIQGSGTFF	TGTGCCAGCATACAGGGTTCAGGAACTTTCTTT